The 10 T cell receptor beta chains in this list originate from one sample, sequenced in a study of identical twins. MiXCR, applied by TCRdb to the 5' RACE reads, yields one record per CDR3 protein. The repertoire holds about 1.7 million distinct CDR3 sequences, with around 29% as singletons. The sequencing sample was made of cord blood. These receptors came from a newborn girl in good health.

This clonotype showed up just a few times. The V and J genes are TRBV5-1 and TRBJ1-1; the D gene is possibly TRBD1 (6 bases). Trimming removed 0 bases at V and 7 bases at J, with 13 bases between. Looked up from germline, CDR1 is SGHRS and CDR2 is YFSETQ. This CDR3 comprises 14 residues. In DNA, the CDR3 is TGCGCCAGCAGCTTGGTCGGCAGGGGTGGTGAAGCTTTCTTT. Translated, it gives CASSLVGRGGEAFF.

The chain couples TRBV28 to TRBJ2-5; D not certain. The germline gives CDR1 MDHEN, CDR2 SYDVKM. This CDR3 has 14 residues. The ends were cut back, 4 bases at V and 0 bases at J, with 9 bases in the middle. The CDR3 bases are TGTGCCAGCAGTTACCCGTGGTACCAAGAGACCCAGTACTTC. It codes for CASSYPWYQETQYF.

This clonotype was counted at least ten times. This sequence joins TRBV12-3 or TRBV12-4 and TRBJ1-5; no clear D. V was shortened by 5 bases and J by 4 bases, with 9 bases between the two germline ends. This CDR3 has 13 amino acids. CDR3 in amino acids: CASSLRRNQPQHF. The CDR3 nucleotides are TGTGCCAGCAGTCTCAGACGAAATCAGCCCCAGCATTTT.

Details on this clonotype: One end of the junction is discordant with germline, which a read error may explain. The genes are TRBV7-8 and TRBJ2-6, with TRBD1 identical over 7 bases. This CDR3 has 21 residues. Germline CDR1 is SGHVS and CDR2 is FQNEAQ. The CDR3 region is CASRSRRYAGTATSGASVLTF. DNA of the CDR3: TGTGCCAGCAGGAGCCGACGATATGCCGGGACAGCAACTTCTGGGGCCAGCGTCCTGACTTTC.

This chain links TRBV5-1 with TRBJ2-1, with 8 nucleotides matching TRBD1. The end of the DNA is better explained by TRBJ2-7, so the J call may be wrong. The CDR3 runs to 15 residues. CDR1 and CDR2 from the germline V gene are SGHRS and YFSETQ. CDR3 residues: CASSPDRGGYNEQYF. CDR3 coding DNA: TGCGCCAGCAGCCCCGACAGGGGAGGCTACAATGAGCAGTACTTC.

The genes are TRBV6-6 and TRBJ2-1, with D maybe TRBD1 (5 bases). Looked up from germline, CDR1 is MNHNY and CDR2 is SVGAGI (reference sequence). V shed 6 bases and J shed 5 bases, with 17 bases lying between them. This CDR3 region has 15 residues. Here the CDR3 DNA reads TGTGCCAGCAGCCTCCGCATGGGGCAGGACAATGAGCAGTTCTTC. This sequence encodes CASSLRMGQDNEQFF.

The chain recombines TRBV27 with TRBJ2-3; 7 nucleotides line up with TRBD2. This CDR3 region has 16 residues. Per the germline V gene, CDR1 is MNHEY and CDR2 is SMNVEV (reference sequence). The J segment lost 2 bases and the V segment lost 1 base, leaving 6 bases of the junction unmatched. The CDR3 protein is CASSLFVQRDTDTQYF. CDR3 nucleotide sequence: TGTGCCAGCAGTTTATTTGTCCAGCGGGACACAGATACGCAGTATTTT.

This rearrangement joins TRBV5-1 to TRBJ1-6; D perhaps matches TRBD1 (5 bases). Germline V CDR1 and CDR2: SGHRS, YFSETQ. V lost 0 bases to trimming and J lost 7 bases, with 11 bases between them. The CDR3 runs to 15 residues. The CDR3 loop is CASSLEGQRNSPLHF. DNA for the CDR3: TGCGCCAGCAGCTTGGAGGGGCAGCGGAATTCACCCCTCCACTTT.

This clonotype occurred a few times. The chain employs TRBV4-1 and TRBJ2-1, with 14 nucleotides matching TRBD2. Germline V gives CDR1 MGHRA, CDR2 YSYEKL. The CDR3 loop spans 18 amino acids. The V segment lost 4 bases and the J segment 5 bases; nucleotides outside the gene matches: 10. The CDR3 DNA is TGCGCCAGCAGCCTGGGACTAGCGGGAGTTGTTTTCGACAATGAGCAGTTCTTC. Protein product: CASSLGLAGVVFDNEQFF.

This clonotype appeared a few times. The chain joins TRBV20-1 to TRBJ2-1; 8 bases map to TRBD2. The CDR3 consists of 14 residues. CDR1 and CDR2 from the germline V gene are DFQATT and SNEGSKA (reference sequence). V was pared by 5 bases and J by 7 bases, with 10 bases of the junction left unmatched. The CDR3 is CSAGTGGRGNEQFF. CDR3 DNA sequence: TGCAGTGCTGGAACGGGAGGGAGGGGGAATGAGCAGTTCTTC.